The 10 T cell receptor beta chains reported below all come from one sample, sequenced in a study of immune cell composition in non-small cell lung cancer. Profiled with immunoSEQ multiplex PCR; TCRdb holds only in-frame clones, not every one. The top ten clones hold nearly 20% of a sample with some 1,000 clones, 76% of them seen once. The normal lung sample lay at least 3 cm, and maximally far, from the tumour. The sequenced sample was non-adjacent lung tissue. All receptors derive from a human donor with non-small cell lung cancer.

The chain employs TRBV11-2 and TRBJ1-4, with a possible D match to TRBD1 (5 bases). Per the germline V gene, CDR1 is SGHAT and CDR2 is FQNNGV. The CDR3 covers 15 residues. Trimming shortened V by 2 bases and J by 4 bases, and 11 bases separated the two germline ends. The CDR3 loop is CASSLSRGFNEKLFF. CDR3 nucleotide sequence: TGTGCCAGCAGCTTATCCCGGGGCTTTAATGAAAAACTGTTTTTT.

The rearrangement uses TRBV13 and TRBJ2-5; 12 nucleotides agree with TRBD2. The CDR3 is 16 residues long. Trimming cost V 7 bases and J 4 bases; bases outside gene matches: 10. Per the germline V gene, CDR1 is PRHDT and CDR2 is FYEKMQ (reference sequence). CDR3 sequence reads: CASTTSGGRQGETQYF. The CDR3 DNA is TGTGCCAGCACGACTAGCGGGGGTCGACAGGGAGAGACCCAGTACTTC.

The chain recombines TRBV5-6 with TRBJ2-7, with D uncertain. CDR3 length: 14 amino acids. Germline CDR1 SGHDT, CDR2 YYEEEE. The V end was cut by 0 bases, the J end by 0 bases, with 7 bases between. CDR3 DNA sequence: TGTGCCAGCAGCTTGGGGTCGCTCTCCTACGAGCAGTACTTC. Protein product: CASSLGSLSYEQYF.

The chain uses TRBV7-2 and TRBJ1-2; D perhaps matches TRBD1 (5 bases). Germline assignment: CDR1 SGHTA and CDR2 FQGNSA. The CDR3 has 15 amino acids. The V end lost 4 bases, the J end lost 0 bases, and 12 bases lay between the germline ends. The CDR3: CASSYSQGTNYGYTF. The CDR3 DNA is TGTGCCAGCAGCTACTCCCAGGGTACTAACTATGGCTACACCTTC. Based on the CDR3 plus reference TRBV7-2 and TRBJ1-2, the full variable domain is GAGVSQSPSNKVTEKGKDVELRCDPISGHTALYWYRQSLGQGLEFLIYFQGNSAPDKSGLPSDRFSAERTGGSVSTLTIQRTQQEDSAVYLCASSYSQGTNYGYTFGSGTRLTVV.

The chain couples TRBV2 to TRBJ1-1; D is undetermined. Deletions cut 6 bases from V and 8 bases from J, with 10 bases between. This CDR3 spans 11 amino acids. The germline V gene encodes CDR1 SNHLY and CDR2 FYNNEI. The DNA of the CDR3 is TGTGCCAGCAGCTACGTAGCCGAAGCTTTCTTT. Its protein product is CASSYVAEAFF.

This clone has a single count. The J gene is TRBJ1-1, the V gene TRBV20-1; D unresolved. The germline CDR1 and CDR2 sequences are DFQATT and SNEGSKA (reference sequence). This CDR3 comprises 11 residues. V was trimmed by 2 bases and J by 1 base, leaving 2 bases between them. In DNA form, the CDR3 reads TGCAGTGCTAGACAGAACACTGAAGCTTTCTTT. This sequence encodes CSARQNTEAFF.

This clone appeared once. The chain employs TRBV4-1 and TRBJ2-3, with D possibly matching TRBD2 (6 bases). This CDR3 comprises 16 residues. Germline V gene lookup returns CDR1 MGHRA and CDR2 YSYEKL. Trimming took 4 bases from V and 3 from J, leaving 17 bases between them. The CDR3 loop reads CASSPYPGGATDTQYF. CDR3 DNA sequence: TGCGCCAGCAGCCCGTACCCGGGCGGGGCGACAGATACGCAGTATTTT.

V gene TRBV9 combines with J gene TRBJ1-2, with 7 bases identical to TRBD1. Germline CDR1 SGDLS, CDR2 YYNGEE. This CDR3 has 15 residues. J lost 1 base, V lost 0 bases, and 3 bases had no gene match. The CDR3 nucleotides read TGTGCCAGCAGCGTAGGCCACAGGGGTAACTATGGCTACACCTTC. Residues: CASSVGHRGNYGYTF.

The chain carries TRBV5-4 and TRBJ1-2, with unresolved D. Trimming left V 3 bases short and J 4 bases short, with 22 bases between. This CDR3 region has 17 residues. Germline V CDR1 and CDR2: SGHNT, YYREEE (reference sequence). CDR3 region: CASSSPGTPGRLYGYTF. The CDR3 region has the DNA TGTGCCAGCAGCTCCCCGGGTACGCCAGGAAGACTCTATGGCTACACCTTC. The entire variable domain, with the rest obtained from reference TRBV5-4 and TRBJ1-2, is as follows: ETGVTQSPTHLIKTRGQQVTLRCSSQSGHNTVSWYQQALGQGPQFIFQYYREEENGRGNFPPRFSGLQFPNYSSELNVNALELDDSALYLCASSSPGTPGRLYGYTFGSGTRLTVV.

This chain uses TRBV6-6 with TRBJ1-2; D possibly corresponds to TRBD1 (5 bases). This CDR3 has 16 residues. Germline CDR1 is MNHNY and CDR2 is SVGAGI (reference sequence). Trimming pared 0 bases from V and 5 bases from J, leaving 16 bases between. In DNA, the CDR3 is TGTGCCAGCAGTTACTCGGGGACCAGTGGGACGTATGGCTACACCTTC. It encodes CASSYSGTSGTYGYTF.